The 5 T cell receptor beta chains below all came from one sample that was sequenced in a study of cytomegalovirus exposure and HLA in healthy donors. Clones were read by immunoSEQ multiplex PCR, and TCRdb kept only the in-frame ones, dropping some. The table lists some 140,000 clones, roughly 89% of them singletons, with around 9% in the top ten. The sample comprised PBMCs. Receptors originate from a young woman in good health and CMV-seropositive.

Here the CDR3 reads CSAILETQYF. CDR3 sequence (DNA): TGCAGTGCTATCCTTGAGACCCAGTACTTC. The chain combines TRBV20-1 with TRBJ2-5; no definite D call. The CDR3 has 10 amino acids. Trimming took off 4 bases at V and 5 bases at J, with 5 bases between the two ends. CDR1 is DFQATT, CDR2 SNEGSKA, per germline (reference sequence).

This chain links TRBV28 with TRBJ2-3; 10 bases match TRBD1. CDR3 length: 17 residues. With V trimmed by 4 bases and J by 3 bases, 10 bases remained unmatched. Germline values: CDR1 MDHEN, CDR2 SYDVKM. The DNA of the CDR3 is TGTGCCAGCAGTTCACACCTCGGACAGGGGGGGACAGATACGCAGTATTTT. Its protein is CASSSHLGQGGTDTQYF.

The V and J genes are TRBV28 and TRBJ2-1; D possibly corresponds to TRBD2 (6 bases). V was trimmed by 5 bases and J by 12 bases, leaving 11 bases between them. CDR1 and CDR2 (germline): MDHEN, SYDVKM. The CDR3 sequence is 11 residues long. The CDR3 DNA reads TGTGCCAGCAGTGAGCGGGCCTCGCAGTTCTTC. Translated, it gives CASSERASQFF.

The chain recombines TRBV19 with TRBJ2-7, with a weak D call TRBD2 (6 bases). The CDR3 has 14 amino acids. Trimming cost V 9 bases and J 4 bases, with 19 bases left between them. Germline loops: CDR1 LNHDA, CDR2 SQIVND (reference sequence). The CDR3 DNA follows: TGTGCCAGAACCACCCCGGGTGCGGGGTACGAGCAGTACTTC. It is translated as CARTTPGAGYEQYF.

The chain links TRBV9 to TRBJ2-7; 9 positions match TRBD1. The CDR3 runs to 15 residues. J lost 2 bases, V lost 4 bases, and 7 bases had no gene match. Germline V gene sequence: CDR1 SGDLS, CDR2 YYNGEE. The CDR3 loop reads CASSFGGTGTYEQYF. Here the CDR3 DNA reads TGTGCCAGCAGCTTTGGAGGGACAGGGACCTACGAGCAGTACTTC.